Listed below are T cell receptor beta chains from one sample, sequenced in a study of blood T cell repertoires in COVID-19. Here immunoSEQ multiplex PCR was the method, and the copy in TCRdb shows in-frame clones only, minus some. Among about 250,000 clones listed, roughly 89% were seen once. Sequencing input: peripheral blood. These receptors all stem from a woman aged 35 to 49 who had recovered from COVID-19. Each CDR3 is given with its conserved first and last residue. A D gene is named only where the DNA matches it firmly. Size values are once, few and many counts, or a class for expanded clones, and some rows have none.

clone_size: -
j_call: TRBJ1-2
d_call: -
v_call: TRBV5-1
cdr3_nt: TGCGCCAGCAGCCTGGCGGTCGGGGATGGCTACACCTTC
cdr3_aa: CASSLAVGDGYTF

clone_size: -
j_call: TRBJ2-5
d_call: -
v_call: TRBV19
cdr3_nt: TGTGCCAGTAGTGCTAGCTCGGCGCACGTAGAGACCCAGTACTTC
cdr3_aa: CASSASSAHVETQYF

clone_size: few
j_call: TRBJ2-1
d_call: -
v_call: TRBV27
cdr3_nt: TGTGCCAGCAGCAGGACCTACAATGAGCAGTTCTTC
cdr3_aa: CASSRTYNEQFF

clone_size: few
j_call: TRBJ2-7
d_call: TRBD1
v_call: TRBV28
cdr3_nt: TGTGCCAGCAGCTGGGGACAGTCTTTTGAGCAGTACTTC
cdr3_aa: CASSWGQSFEQYF

clone_size: -
j_call: TRBJ1-2
d_call: TRBD1
v_call: TRBV28
cdr3_nt: TGTGCCAGCAGCGTTGGACAGGGCGGGGGCTACACCTTC
cdr3_aa: CASSVGQGGGYTF

clone_size: -
j_call: TRBJ1-5
d_call: -
v_call: TRBV5-6
cdr3_nt: TGTGCCAGCAGCTCCCGCGACAGGCAGCCCCAGCATTTT
cdr3_aa: CASSSRDRQPQHF

clone_size: -
j_call: TRBJ1-4
d_call: TRBD1
v_call: TRBV3-1/TRBV3-2
cdr3_nt: TGTGCCAGCAGCCCGGGACAGATCTCAACTAATGAAAAACTGTTTTTT
cdr3_aa: CASSPGQISTNEKLFF

clone_size: -
j_call: TRBJ2-7
d_call: TRBD2
v_call: TRBV4-1
cdr3_nt: TGCGCCAGCAGCCAAGGAGTGGGGCTAGCGGGACCCGCGGGGGAGCAGTACTTC
cdr3_aa: CASSQGVGLAGPAGEQYF

clone_size: -
j_call: TRBJ1-1
d_call: -
v_call: TRBV3-1/TRBV3-2
cdr3_nt: TGTGCCAGCAGCCAATTAGGAGCAACTGAAGCTTTCTTT
cdr3_aa: CASSQLGATEAFF

clone_size: -
j_call: TRBJ2-2
d_call: -
v_call: TRBV30
cdr3_nt: TGTGCCTGGGGGAACTGGGACAACCGGGAGCTGTTTTTT
cdr3_aa: CAWGNWDNRELFF

clone_size: -
j_call: TRBJ1-1
d_call: TRBD1
v_call: TRBV6-5
cdr3_nt: TGTGCCAGCAGCGCCCCGGGACAGGGGGTCCCTGAAGCTTTCTTT
cdr3_aa: CASSAPGQGVPEAFF

clone_size: -
j_call: TRBJ1-1
d_call: -
v_call: TRBV6-6
cdr3_nt: TGTGCCAGCAGTTACTTTCTCACTGAAGCTTTCTTT
cdr3_aa: CASSYFLTEAFF

clone_size: -
j_call: TRBJ2-3
d_call: -
v_call: TRBV6-5
cdr3_nt: TGTGCCAGCAGTTTCCAGGACACAGCTAGCACAGATACGCAGTATTTT
cdr3_aa: CASSFQDTASTDTQYF

clone_size: -
j_call: TRBJ2-2
d_call: -
v_call: TRBV7-9
cdr3_nt: TGTGCCAGCAGCTTAAATGGCTTGAACACCGGGGAGCTGTTTTTT
cdr3_aa: CASSLNGLNTGELFF

clone_size: -
j_call: TRBJ1-1
d_call: TRBD1
v_call: TRBV24-1
cdr3_nt: TGTGCCACCGGGCCAAACTCAGGGGGGAATGAAGCTTTCTTT
cdr3_aa: CATGPNSGGNEAFF

clone_size: -
j_call: TRBJ1-5
d_call: -
v_call: TRBV9
cdr3_nt: TGTGCCAGCAGCGGGGGAGGGGAGCCCCAGCATTTT
cdr3_aa: CASSGGGEPQHF

clone_size: -
j_call: TRBJ1-6
d_call: -
v_call: TRBV28
cdr3_nt: TGTGCCAGCAGTTTACTGACAGAGATTTCACCCCTCCACTTT
cdr3_aa: CASSLLTEISPLHF

clone_size: -
j_call: TRBJ1-6
d_call: -
v_call: TRBV7-9
cdr3_nt: TGTGCCAGCAGCACTAGGACAGACCGGAATTCACCCCTCCACTTT
cdr3_aa: CASSTRTDRNSPLHF

clone_size: few
j_call: TRBJ1-1
d_call: TRBD1
v_call: TRBV28
cdr3_nt: TGTGCCAGCAGTGGGGACAGAATTAAGAACACTGAAGCTTTCTTT
cdr3_aa: CASSGDRIKNTEAFF

clone_size: -
j_call: TRBJ2-2
d_call: -
v_call: TRBV28
cdr3_nt: TGTGCCAGCAGTTTATACCAGGCCGGGGAGCTGTTTTTT
cdr3_aa: CASSLYQAGELFF

clone_size: -
j_call: TRBJ1-2
d_call: -
v_call: TRBV18
cdr3_nt: TGTGCCAGCTCTCCGAGGGAGGGATCGCGGGGCTACACCTTC
cdr3_aa: CASSPREGSRGYTF

clone_size: -
j_call: TRBJ1-1
d_call: -
v_call: TRBV11-2
cdr3_nt: TGTGCCAGCAGCCGCACTCAGGGCGGTGGTGCTGAAGCTTTCTTT
cdr3_aa: CASSRTQGGGAEAFF

clone_size: -
j_call: TRBJ2-1
d_call: TRBD2
v_call: TRBV5-4
cdr3_nt: TGTGCCAGCAGCCAGCGACTAGCGGGGGGCACGAATGAGCAGTTCTTC
cdr3_aa: CASSQRLAGGTNEQFF

clone_size: few
j_call: TRBJ1-1
d_call: -
v_call: TRBV29-1
cdr3_nt: TGCAGCGTCGAACGGGTCGCCGCGGACACTGAAGCTTTCTTT
cdr3_aa: CSVERVAADTEAFF

clone_size: -
j_call: TRBJ1-1
d_call: TRBD1
v_call: TRBV29-1
cdr3_nt: TGCAGCGTGGCTGACAGGGGGCGGAAGAAAGCTTTCTTT
cdr3_aa: CSVADRGRKKAFF

clone_size: -
j_call: TRBJ1-2
d_call: -
v_call: TRBV13
cdr3_nt: TGTGCCAGCAGCGAGGGGAGGGGAACTACTGGCTACACCTTC
cdr3_aa: CASSEGRGTTGYTF

clone_size: -
j_call: TRBJ1-3
d_call: -
v_call: TRBV6-5
cdr3_nt: TGTGCCAGCAGTTACTCGTCTTCCTCTGGAAACACCATATATTTT
cdr3_aa: CASSYSSSSGNTIYF

clone_size: -
j_call: TRBJ2-7
d_call: TRBD1
v_call: TRBV29-1
cdr3_nt: TGCAGCGTTGACCTCGGGACAGGGCCCTCCTACGAGCAGTACTTC
cdr3_aa: CSVDLGTGPSYEQYF

clone_size: -
j_call: TRBJ1-1
d_call: -
v_call: TRBV6-5
cdr3_nt: TGTGCCAGCCAAAGGAGAAACACTGAAGCTTTCTTT
cdr3_aa: CASQRRNTEAFF

clone_size: -
j_call: TRBJ2-5
d_call: -
v_call: TRBV18
cdr3_nt: TGTGCCAGCTCACCACCGAGTCGGGGGGCGCGGGAGACCCAGTACTTC
cdr3_aa: CASSPPSRGARETQYF

clone_size: -
j_call: TRBJ2-1
d_call: TRBD1
v_call: TRBV6-6
cdr3_nt: TGTGCCAGCAGGGCCGGGACAGGTCGGTCCTACAATGAGCAGTTCTTC
cdr3_aa: CASRAGTGRSYNEQFF

clone_size: -
j_call: TRBJ2-1
d_call: -
v_call: TRBV5-1
cdr3_nt: TGCGCCAGCAGTCAGGACAATTACAATGAGCAGTTCTTC
cdr3_aa: CASSQDNYNEQFF

clone_size: -
j_call: TRBJ2-7
d_call: TRBD2
v_call: TRBV6-5
cdr3_nt: TGTGCCAGCAGTCGACCGGGCGGCGGGGGGGAGCAGTACTTC
cdr3_aa: CASSRPGGGGEQYF

clone_size: -
j_call: TRBJ2-6
d_call: TRBD1
v_call: TRBV9
cdr3_nt: TGTGCCAGCAGCACCACAGGGGCTGGGGCCAACGTCCTGACTTTC
cdr3_aa: CASSTTGAGANVLTF

clone_size: -
j_call: TRBJ2-1
d_call: -
v_call: TRBV9
cdr3_nt: TGTGCCAGCAGCGTAACAGGGATGGAATACAATGAGCAGTTCTTC
cdr3_aa: CASSVTGMEYNEQFF

clone_size: -
j_call: TRBJ1-6
d_call: -
v_call: TRBV5-1
cdr3_nt: TGCGCCAGCAGCTTGCAGGGGCATGATAATTCACCCCTCCACTTT
cdr3_aa: CASSLQGHDNSPLHF

clone_size: once
j_call: TRBJ1-2
d_call: -
v_call: TRBV12-3/TRBV12-4
cdr3_nt: TGTGCCAGCGCGCGGGGGGGGAACTATGGCTACACCTTC
cdr3_aa: CASARGGNYGYTF

clone_size: once
j_call: TRBJ2-1
d_call: -
v_call: TRBV7-3
cdr3_nt: TGTGCCAGCAGCTTAATGGCAGACTCCTACAATGAGCAGTTCTTC
cdr3_aa: CASSLMADSYNEQFF

clone_size: -
j_call: TRBJ2-3
d_call: -
v_call: TRBV29-1
cdr3_nt: TGCAGCCATGACGCAGGCAGCACAGATACGCAGTATTTT
cdr3_aa: CSHDAGSTDTQYF

clone_size: -
j_call: TRBJ2-3
d_call: TRBD2
v_call: TRBV28
cdr3_nt: TGTGCCAGCAGTTTAGATAGCGGGGAAATCACAGATACGCAGTATTTT
cdr3_aa: CASSLDSGEITDTQYF

clone_size: once
j_call: TRBJ2-7
d_call: -
v_call: TRBV4-1
cdr3_nt: TGCGCCAGCAGGCGGGGGCAGGATCACTACGAGCAGTACTTC
cdr3_aa: CASRRGQDHYEQYF

clone_size: few
j_call: TRBJ2-5
d_call: -
v_call: TRBV12-3/TRBV12-4
cdr3_nt: TGTGCCAGCAGTTTTCACGAGCAAGAGACCCAGTACTTC
cdr3_aa: CASSFHEQETQYF

clone_size: -
j_call: TRBJ2-3
d_call: TRBD2
v_call: TRBV6-6
cdr3_nt: TGTGCCAGCAGCCAACAGGCGGGGGGCCAGAGTACGCAGTATTTT
cdr3_aa: CASSQQAGGQSTQYF

clone_size: once
j_call: TRBJ1-2
d_call: -
v_call: TRBV5-4
cdr3_nt: TGTGCCAGCAGGTCCGGCGGGGCCGGGGACTATGGCTACACCTTC
cdr3_aa: CASRSGGAGDYGYTF

clone_size: once
j_call: TRBJ1-2
d_call: -
v_call: TRBV2
cdr3_nt: TGTGCCAGCAGTCCCACCAGGGCGGAGTTCTATGGCTACACCTTC
cdr3_aa: CASSPTRAEFYGYTF

clone_size: -
j_call: TRBJ1-4
d_call: -
v_call: TRBV6-5
cdr3_nt: TGTGCCAGCGGGCATCTATACAGGGAAAAACTGTTTTTT
cdr3_aa: CASGHLYREKLFF

clone_size: -
j_call: TRBJ1-6
d_call: -
v_call: TRBV5-1
cdr3_nt: TGCGCCAGCAGCTTGGGAGAGGGAAAGAGTTCACCCCTCCACTTT
cdr3_aa: CASSLGEGKSSPLHF

clone_size: -
j_call: TRBJ1-2
d_call: TRBD1
v_call: TRBV5-1
cdr3_nt: TGCGCCAGCAGCACTGGACAGGGAGCGGCTGCCTATGGCTACACCTTC
cdr3_aa: CASSTGQGAAAYGYTF

clone_size: -
j_call: TRBJ1-1
d_call: -
v_call: TRBV21-1
cdr3_nt: TGTGCCAGCAGCAAAGATCCCGGAGACAGGACGAACACTGAAGCTTTCTTT
cdr3_aa: CASSKDPGDRTNTEAFF

clone_size: once
j_call: TRBJ1-2
d_call: -
v_call: TRBV6-5
cdr3_nt: TGTGCCAGCACGGGAGACAACTATGGCTACACCTTC
cdr3_aa: CASTGDNYGYTF

clone_size: -
j_call: TRBJ1-4
d_call: -
v_call: TRBV6-6
cdr3_nt: TGTGCCAGCAGTTACGAAGCCCCCCACAATGAAAAACTGTTTTTT
cdr3_aa: CASSYEAPHNEKLFF

clone_size: -
j_call: TRBJ1-1
d_call: TRBD1
v_call: TRBV5-1
cdr3_nt: TGCGCCAGCAGCTCGGACAGGGGAGGGAACACTGAAGCTTTCTTT
cdr3_aa: CASSSDRGGNTEAFF

clone_size: -
j_call: TRBJ2-2
d_call: -
v_call: TRBV6-5
cdr3_nt: TGTGCCAGCAGTTACCCGAGGGGGGGCCAAACCGGGGAGCTGTTTTTT
cdr3_aa: CASSYPRGGQTGELFF

clone_size: -
j_call: TRBJ1-4
d_call: -
v_call: TRBV6-6
cdr3_nt: TGTGCCAGCAGCCCAGGCCGGATTGAAAAACTGTTTTTT
cdr3_aa: CASSPGRIEKLFF

clone_size: -
j_call: TRBJ2-3
d_call: TRBD1
v_call: TRBV24-1
cdr3_nt: TGTGCCACCAGTGATAGGACAGGGTTAGATACGCAGTATTTT
cdr3_aa: CATSDRTGLDTQYF

clone_size: -
j_call: TRBJ2-1
d_call: -
v_call: TRBV28
cdr3_nt: TGTGCCAGCAGCTTAGACAGCTACAATGAGCAGTTCTTC
cdr3_aa: CASSLDSYNEQFF

clone_size: -
j_call: TRBJ2-6
d_call: -
v_call: TRBV2
cdr3_nt: TGTGCCAGCAGTTACAGGGCTGGGGCCAACGTCCTGACTTTC
cdr3_aa: CASSYRAGANVLTF

clone_size: -
j_call: TRBJ2-1
d_call: TRBD2
v_call: TRBV5-4
cdr3_nt: TGTGCCAGCACCAAGGGACTAGCCCTGAATGAGCAGTTCTTC
cdr3_aa: CASTKGLALNEQFF

clone_size: -
j_call: TRBJ2-7
d_call: -
v_call: TRBV6-5
cdr3_nt: TGTGCCAGCAGTTACCGGGGGTCGTACGAGCAGTACTTC
cdr3_aa: CASSYRGSYEQYF